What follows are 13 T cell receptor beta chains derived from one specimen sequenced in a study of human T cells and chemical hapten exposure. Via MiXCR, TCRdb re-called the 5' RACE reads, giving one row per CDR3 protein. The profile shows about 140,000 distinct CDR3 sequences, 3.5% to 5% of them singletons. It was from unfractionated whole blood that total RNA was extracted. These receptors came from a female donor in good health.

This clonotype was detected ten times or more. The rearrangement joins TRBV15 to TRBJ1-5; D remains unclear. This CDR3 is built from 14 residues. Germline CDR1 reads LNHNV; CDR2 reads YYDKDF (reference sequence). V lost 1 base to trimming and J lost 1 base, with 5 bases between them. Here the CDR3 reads CATSRVGSNQPQHF. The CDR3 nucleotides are TGTGCCACCAGCAGAGTGGGGAGCAATCAGCCCCAGCATTTT.

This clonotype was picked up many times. This CDR3 is CASSLIFYEQYF. In nucleotides, the CDR3 is TGTGCCAGCAGCTTAATCTTCTACGAGCAGTACTTC. V gene TRBV7-4 combines with J gene TRBJ2-7; no definite D call. V shed 2 bases and J shed 3 bases, with 5 bases lying between them. The germline gives CDR1 SGHVT, CDR2 SQSDAQ. The CDR3 runs to 12 residues.

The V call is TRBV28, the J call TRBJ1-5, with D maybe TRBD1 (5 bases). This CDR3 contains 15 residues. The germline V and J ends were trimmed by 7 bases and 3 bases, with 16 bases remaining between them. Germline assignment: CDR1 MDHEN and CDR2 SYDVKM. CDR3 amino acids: CASTKSRAFNQPQHF. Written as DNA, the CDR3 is TGTGCCAGCACCAAGTCCAGGGCCTTCAATCAGCCCCAGCATTTT. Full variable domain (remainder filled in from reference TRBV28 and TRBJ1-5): DVKVTQSSRYLVKRTGEKVFLECVQDMDHENMFWYRQDPGLGLRLIYFSYDVKMKEKGDIPEGYSVSREKKERFSLILESASTNQTSMYLCASTKSRAFNQPQHFGDGTRLSIL.

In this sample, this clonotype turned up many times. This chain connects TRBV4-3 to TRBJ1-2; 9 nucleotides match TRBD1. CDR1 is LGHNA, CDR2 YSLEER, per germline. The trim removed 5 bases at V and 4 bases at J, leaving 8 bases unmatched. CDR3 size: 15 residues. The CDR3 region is CASSKGTGLAYGYTF. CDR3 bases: TGCGCCAGCAGCAAAGGGACAGGGCTGGCCTATGGCTACACCTTC.

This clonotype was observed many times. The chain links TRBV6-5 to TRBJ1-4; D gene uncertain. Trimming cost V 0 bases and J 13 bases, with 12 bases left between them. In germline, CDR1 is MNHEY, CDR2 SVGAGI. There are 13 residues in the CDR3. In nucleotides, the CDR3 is TGTGCCAGCAGTTACTCCCCGCGGACGGGACTGTTTTTT. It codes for CASSYSPRTGLFF.

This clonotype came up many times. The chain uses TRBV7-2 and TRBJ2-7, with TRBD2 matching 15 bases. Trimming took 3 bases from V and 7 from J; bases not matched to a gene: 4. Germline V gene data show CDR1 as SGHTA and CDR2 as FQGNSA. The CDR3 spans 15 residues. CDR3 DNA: TGTGCCAGCAGCTTTCGGACTAGCGGGGGGGGGGAGCAGTACTTC. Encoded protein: CASSFRTSGGGEQYF.

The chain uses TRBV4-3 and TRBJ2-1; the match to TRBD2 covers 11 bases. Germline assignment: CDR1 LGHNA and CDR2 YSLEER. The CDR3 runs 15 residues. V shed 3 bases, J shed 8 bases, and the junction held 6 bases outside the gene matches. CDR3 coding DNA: TGCGCCAGCAGCCATTTAGCGGGGGGGCCCCATGAGCAGTTCTTC. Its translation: CASSHLAGGPHEQFF.

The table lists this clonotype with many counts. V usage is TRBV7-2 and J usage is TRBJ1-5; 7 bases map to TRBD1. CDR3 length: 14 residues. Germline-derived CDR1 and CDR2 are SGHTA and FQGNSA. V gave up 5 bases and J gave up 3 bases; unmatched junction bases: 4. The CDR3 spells CASSQGQINQPQHF. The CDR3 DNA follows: TGTGCCAGCAGCCAGGGACAGATCAATCAGCCCCAGCATTTT.

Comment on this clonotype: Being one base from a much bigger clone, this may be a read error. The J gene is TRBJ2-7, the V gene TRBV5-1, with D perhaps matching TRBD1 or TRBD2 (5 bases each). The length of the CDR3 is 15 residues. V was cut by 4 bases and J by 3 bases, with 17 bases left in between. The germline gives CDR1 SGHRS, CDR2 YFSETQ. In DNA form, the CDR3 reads TGCGCCAGCAGCCTCAAGCAGGGAGTGGTCTACGAGCAGTACTTC. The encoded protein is CASSLKQGVVYEQYF.

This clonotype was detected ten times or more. CDR3 sequence: CSASSGRVTEAFF. For the CDR3, the DNA is TGCAGTGCTAGCTCGGGGAGGGTGACTGAAGCTTTCTTT. The V call is TRBV20-1, the J call TRBJ1-1, with no clear D. From germline, CDR1 is DFQATT and CDR2 SNEGSKA (reference sequence). The CDR3 covers 13 residues. The germline V and J ends were trimmed by 3 bases and 5 bases, with 13 bases remaining between them.

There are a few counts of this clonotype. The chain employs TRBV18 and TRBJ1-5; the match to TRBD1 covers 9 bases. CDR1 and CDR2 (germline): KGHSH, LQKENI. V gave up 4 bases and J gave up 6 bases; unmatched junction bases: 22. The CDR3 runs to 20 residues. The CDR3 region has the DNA TGTGCCAGCTCACTTAGAGAACTCACAGGGGGCGCAGGAAGGGGTCAGCCCCAGCATTTT. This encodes CASSLRELTGGAGRGQPQHF.

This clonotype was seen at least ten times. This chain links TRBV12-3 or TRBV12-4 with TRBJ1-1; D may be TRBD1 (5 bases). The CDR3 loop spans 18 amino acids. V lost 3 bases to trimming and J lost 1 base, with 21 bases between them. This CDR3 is CASSFRRGGSHTNTEAFF. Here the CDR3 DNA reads TGTGCCAGCAGTTTCAGAAGGGGAGGGTCCCACACGAACACTGAAGCTTTCTTT.

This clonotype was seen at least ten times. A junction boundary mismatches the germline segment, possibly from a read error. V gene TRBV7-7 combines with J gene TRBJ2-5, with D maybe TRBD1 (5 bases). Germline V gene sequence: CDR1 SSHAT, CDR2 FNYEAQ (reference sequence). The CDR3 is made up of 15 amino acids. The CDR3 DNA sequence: TGTGCTAGCAGCCCGCCGTCAGGGCACCAAGAGACCCAGTACTTC. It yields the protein CASSPPSGHQETQYF.